The rows below give T cell receptor beta chains drawn from one sample of a study of molecular identifiers for immune sequencing clone quantification. TCRdb redid the calling of the PCR reads with MiXCR, one entry per CDR3 protein. The sample gives about 510,000 distinct CDR3 sequences, about 25% of which show up once; under 0.8% is in the top ten. The sequenced sample consisted of naive CD8+ T cells from blood, with Jurkat cell RNA spiked in. These receptors originate from a human donor in good health. Some libraries in this study had Jurkat cell RNA spiked in. Each CDR3 is given with its conserved first and last residue. D genes are given only for firm matches. Part of the rows lack a size; the others show once, few, many or a class for expanded clones.

V: TRBV12-3/TRBV12-4
D: .
length: 15
size: .
J: TRBJ1-1
DNA: TGTGCCAGCAGTTCAAGAGGGGGTGGGGGCACTGAAGCTTTCTTT
CDR3: CASSSRGGGGTEAFF

V: TRBV7-9
D: TRBD1
length: 14
size: few
J: TRBJ2-7
DNA: TGTGCCAGCAGCCCCGGGACAGACTTCTACGAGCAGTACTTC
CDR3: CASSPGTDFYEQYF

V: TRBV28
D: .
length: 16
size: .
J: TRBJ1-1
DNA: TGTGCCAGCAGTTTAAGATGGGGGCAGACGAACACTGAAGCTTTCTTT
CDR3: CASSLRWGQTNTEAFF

V: TRBV13
D: .
length: 15
size: .
J: TRBJ1-3
DNA: TGTGCCAGCAGCTTAGGGGCGAGCTCTGGAAACACCATATATTTT
CDR3: CASSLGASSGNTIYF

V: TRBV27
D: .
length: 11
size: few
J: TRBJ1-1
DNA: TGTGCCAGCAGTAAGGGGGATGAAGCTTTCTTT
CDR3: CASSKGDEAFF

V: TRBV16
D: .
length: 14
size: .
J: TRBJ1-4
DNA: TGTGCCAGCAGCCGCAGGGAAGGCGAGGAAAAACTGTTTTTT
CDR3: CASSRREGEEKLFF

V: TRBV18
D: .
length: 15
size: once
J: TRBJ1-1
DNA: TGTGCCAGCTCACCAACGGACGGAATGAACACTGAAGCTTTCTTT
CDR3: CASSPTDGMNTEAFF

V: TRBV4-1
D: .
length: 16
size: few
J: TRBJ2-7
DNA: TGCGCCAGCAGCCAAGCCCCACCGGACGGGTCCTACGAGCAGTACTTC
CDR3: CASSQAPPDGSYEQYF

V: TRBV6-2/TRBV6-3
D: .
length: 14
size: many
J: TRBJ1-1
DNA: TGTGCCAGCAGTTACTCGGGGGCTTACACTGAAGCTTTCTTT
CDR3: CASSYSGAYTEAFF

V: TRBV6-2/TRBV6-3
D: .
length: 14
size: .
J: TRBJ2-7
DNA: TGTGCCAGCAGTCACTCGAGATCGACCCACGAGCAGTACTTC
CDR3: CASSHSRSTHEQYF

V: TRBV20-1
D: TRBD2
length: 14
size: many
J: TRBJ2-7
DNA: TGCAGTGCTAATGCACTAGCGGGGCAGTACGAGCAGTACTTC
CDR3: CSANALAGQYEQYF

V: TRBV27
D: TRBD1
length: 14
size: .
J: TRBJ1-1
DNA: TGTGCCAGCAGTTTAGATTCCAGGGGGACTGAAGCTTTCTTT
CDR3: CASSLDSRGTEAFF

V: TRBV2
D: .
length: 14
size: few
J: TRBJ2-7
DNA: TGTGCCAGCAGTGAGGTGGAGCGAACCTACGAGCAGTACTTC
CDR3: CASSEVERTYEQYF

V: TRBV6-2/TRBV6-3
D: .
length: 14
size: few
J: TRBJ1-5
DNA: TGTGCCAGCAGTTACAGTCAGGGTATCCAGCCCCAGCATTTT
CDR3: CASSYSQGIQPQHF

V: TRBV28
D: TRBD2
length: 14
size: many
J: TRBJ2-5
DNA: TGTGCCAGCAGTTTTACAGCGGGAGAGGTAAATCAGTACTTC
CDR3: CASSFTAGEVNQYF

V: TRBV30
D: .
length: 13
size: few
J: TRBJ2-7
DNA: TGTGCCTGGAGTCTAGGTTACGGCTACGAGCAGTACTTC
CDR3: CAWSLGYGYEQYF

V: TRBV28
D: .
length: 16
size: once
J: TRBJ2-2
DNA: TGTGCCAGCAGTTTCTTCGAGACACCAAACACCGGGGAGCTGTCTTTT
CDR3: CASSFFETPNTGELSF

V: TRBV30
D: TRBD1
length: 15
size: few
J: TRBJ1-1
DNA: TGTGCCTGGAGGGCGACAGGGACTATGAACACTGAAGCTTTCTTT
CDR3: CAWRATGTMNTEAFF